This T cell receptor (beta chain) was retrieved from a study of cytomegalovirus exposure and HLA in healthy donors. The PCR ran on 60 Vbeta and 13 Jbeta primers. Some clones are missing from TCRdb's copy, which holds only in-frame ones; the method was immunoSEQ multiplex PCR. The repertoire includes about 120,000 clones, less than 90% of them detected once, and 20% sits in the top ten. Comments on this clone: No antigen is known for it.

Study conclusions and caveats: A few CMV-associated chains were confirmed in vitro to be specific for CMV antigens. As was reported, the HLA-A and HLA-B alleles of most subjects were accurately predicted from TCR beta sequences.

The length of the CDR3 is 13 residues. Germline V gene data show CDR1 as SGHTA and CDR2 as FQGTGA. V lost 3 bases to trimming and J lost 5 bases; unmatched junction nucleotides: 0. The material sequenced was PBMCs. V gene TRBV7-3 combines with J gene TRBJ2-3, with 9 nucleotides matching TRBD2. This receptor was identified in a man younger than 30 in good health and CMV-seropositive. CDR3 in amino acids: CASSFSGGDTQYF. The CDR3 DNA reads as TGTGCCAGCAGCTTTAGCGGGGGAGATACGCAGTATTTT. Full variable domain (remainder filled in from reference TRBV7-3 and TRBJ2-3): GAGVSQTPSNKVTEKGKYVELRCDPISGHTALYWYRQSLGQGPEFLIYFQGTGAADDSGLPNDRFFAVRPEGSVSTLKIQRTERGDSAVYLCASSFSGGDTQYFGPGTRLTVL.